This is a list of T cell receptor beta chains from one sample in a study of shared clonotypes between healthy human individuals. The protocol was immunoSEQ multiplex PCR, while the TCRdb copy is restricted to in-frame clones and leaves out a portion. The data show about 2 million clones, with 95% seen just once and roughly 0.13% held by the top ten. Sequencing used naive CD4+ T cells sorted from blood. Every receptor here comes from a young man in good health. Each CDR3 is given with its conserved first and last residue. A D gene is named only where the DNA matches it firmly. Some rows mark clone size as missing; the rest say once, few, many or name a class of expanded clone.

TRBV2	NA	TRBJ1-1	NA	CASNLNLNTEAFF	TGTGCCAGCAATCTGAACCTTAACACTGAAGCTTTCTTT
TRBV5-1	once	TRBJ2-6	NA	CASSSPGPGQSSGANVLTF	TGCGCCAGCAGCTCCCCAGGCCCGGGACAATCTTCTGGGGCCAACGTCCTGACTTTC
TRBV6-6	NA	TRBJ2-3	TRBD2	CASSSRTSGTDTQYF	TGTGCCAGCAGTTCTAGGACTAGCGGAACAGATACGCAGTATTTT
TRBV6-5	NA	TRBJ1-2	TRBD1	CASSYGTGGAIRGYTF	TGTGCCAGCAGTTACGGGACAGGGGGCGCAATAAGGGGCTACACCTTC
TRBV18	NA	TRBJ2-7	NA	CASSPSAYEQYF	TGTGCCAGCTCACCCTCTGCCTACGAGCAGTACTTC
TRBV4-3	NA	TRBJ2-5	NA	CASSQDQGQTQYF	TGCGCCAGCAGCCAAGATCAGGGACAGACCCAGTACTTC
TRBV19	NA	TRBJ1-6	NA	CASSDQQGELGTYNSPLHF	TGTGCCAGTAGTGATCAACAGGGCGAGCTCGGCACCTATAATTCACCCCTCCACTTT
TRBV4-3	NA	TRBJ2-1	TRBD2	CASSQDTPSGGYNEQFF	TGCGCCAGCAGCCAAGATACACCCAGCGGGGGGTACAATGAGCAGTTCTTC
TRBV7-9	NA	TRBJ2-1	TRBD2	CASSFLAGGPNEQFF	TGTGCCAGCAGCTTCCTAGCGGGGGGGCCGAATGAGCAGTTCTTC
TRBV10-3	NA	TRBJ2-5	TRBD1	CAISDSGTGEETQYF	TGTGCCATCAGTGATTCCGGGACAGGGGAAGAGACCCAGTACTTC
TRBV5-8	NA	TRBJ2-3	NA	CASSSPTEAETPDTQYF	TGTGCCAGCAGCTCCCCCACGGAAGCAGAAACCCCAGATACGCAGTATTTT
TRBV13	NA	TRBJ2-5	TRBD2	CASSPGLAGGKETQYF	TGTGCCAGCAGCCCCGGACTAGCGGGGGGCAAAGAGACCCAGTACTTC
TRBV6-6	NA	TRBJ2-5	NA	CASRDRQFSSQETQYF	TGTGCCAGCAGAGATAGACAGTTTTCTTCACAAGAGACCCAGTACTTC
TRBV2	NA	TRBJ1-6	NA	CASSEDFISSYNSPLHF	TGTGCCAGCAGTGAGGACTTTATAAGCTCCTATAATTCACCCCTCCACTTT
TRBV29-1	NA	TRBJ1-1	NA	CSVEDSMNTEAFF	TGCAGCGTGGAAGACAGCATGAACACTGAAGCTTTCTTT
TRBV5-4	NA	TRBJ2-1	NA	CASSKRGGTYNEQFF	TGTGCCAGCAGCAAAAGGGGCGGAACCTACAATGAGCAGTTCTTC
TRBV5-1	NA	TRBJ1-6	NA	CASSPDSKHSPLHF	TGCGCCAGCAGCCCAGACAGTAAGCATTCACCCCTCCACTTT
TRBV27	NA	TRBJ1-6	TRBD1	CASSLRGTGSSYNSPLHF	TGTGCCAGCAGTTTAAGGGGGACAGGGAGCTCCTATAATTCACCCCTCCACTTT
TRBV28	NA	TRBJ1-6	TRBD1	CASSSPDRGNSPLHF	TGTGCCAGCAGTTCGCCGGACAGGGGTAATTCACCCCTCCACTTT
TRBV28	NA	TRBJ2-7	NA	CASSPYRTAQYEQYF	TGTGCCAGCAGTCCATACCGGACAGCGCAATACGAGCAGTACTTC
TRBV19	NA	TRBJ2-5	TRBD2	CASSIGGLQETQYF	TGTGCCAGTAGTATAGGGGGACTACAAGAGACCCAGTACTTC
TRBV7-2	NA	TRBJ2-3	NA	CASSFMTRDTQYF	TGTGCCAGCAGCTTTATGACGAGAGATACGCAGTATTTT
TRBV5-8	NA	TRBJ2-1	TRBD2	CASITGGQYNEQFF	TGTGCCAGCATCACGGGGGGGCAGTACAATGAGCAGTTCTTC
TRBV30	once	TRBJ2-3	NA	CAWIRLVSTDTQYF	TGTGCCTGGATCCGATTGGTGAGCACAGATACGCAGTATTTT
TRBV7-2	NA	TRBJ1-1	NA	CASSELQRMNTEAFF	TGTGCCAGCAGCGAACTACAGAGAATGAACACTGAAGCTTTCTTT
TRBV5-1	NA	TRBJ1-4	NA	CASRGGTNEKLFF	TGCGCCAGCAGGGGTGGAACTAATGAAAAACTGTTTTTT
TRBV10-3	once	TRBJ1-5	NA	CAISESQGPNQPQHF	TGTGCCATCAGTGAGTCGCAGGGGCCGAATCAGCCCCAGCATTTT
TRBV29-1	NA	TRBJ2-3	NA	CSVDRGGDTQYF	TGCAGCGTTGATAGGGGGGGAGATACGCAGTATTTT
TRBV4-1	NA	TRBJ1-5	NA	CASSQVGGQPNSNQPQHF	TGCGCCAGCAGCCAAGTAGGCGGACAGCCAAATAGCAATCAGCCCCAGCATTTT
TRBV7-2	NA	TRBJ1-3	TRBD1	CASSSTGGTGNTIYF	TGTGCCAGCAGCTCAACAGGGGGCACTGGAAACACCATATATTTT
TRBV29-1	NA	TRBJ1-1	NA	CSVSRWGSLNTEAFF	TGCAGCGTTTCTCGGTGGGGGAGCTTGAACACTGAAGCTTTCTTT
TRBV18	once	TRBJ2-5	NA	CASSPMVGQETQYF	TGTGCCAGCTCACCAATGGTGGGCCAAGAGACCCAGTACTTC
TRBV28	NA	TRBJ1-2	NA	CASKRTPANYGYTF	TGTGCCAGCAAACGCACCCCAGCTAACTATGGCTACACCTTC
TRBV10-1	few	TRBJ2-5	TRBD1	CASSASDRVETQYF	TGCGCCAGCAGTGCTTCGGACAGGGTGGAGACCCAGTACTTC
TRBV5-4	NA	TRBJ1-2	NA	CASSLAQSNYGYTF	TGTGCCAGCAGCTTGGCCCAGTCTAACTATGGCTACACCTTC
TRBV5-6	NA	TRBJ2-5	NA	CASSLRSLKETQYF	TGTGCCAGCAGCTTGAGGAGCCTCAAAGAGACCCAGTACTTC
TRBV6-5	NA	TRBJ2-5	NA	CASSLHRSQETQYF	TGTGCCAGCAGCCTTCATCGGAGTCAAGAGACCCAGTACTTC
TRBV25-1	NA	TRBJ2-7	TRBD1	CASSEPQGAYEQYF	TGTGCCAGCAGTGAACCCCAGGGGGCCTACGAGCAGTACTTC
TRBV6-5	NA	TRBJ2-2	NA	CATGRGANTGELFF	TGTGCCACCGGCCGGGGTGCGAACACCGGGGAGCTGTTTTTT
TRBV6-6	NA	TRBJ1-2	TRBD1	CASSDRGRDGGYTF	TGTGCCAGCAGTGACAGGGGTCGGGACGGTGGCTACACCTTC
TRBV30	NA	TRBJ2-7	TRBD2	CAFSAGGPYEQYF	TGTGCCTTCTCGGCGGGGGGACCCTACGAGCAGTACTTC
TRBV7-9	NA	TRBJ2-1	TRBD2	CASSLGSGGYNEQFF	TGTGCCAGCAGCTTAGGAAGCGGGGGGTACAATGAGCAGTTCTTC
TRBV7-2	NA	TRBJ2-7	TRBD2	CASSLGAGGSYEQYF	TGTGCCAGCAGCTTAGGAGCGGGAGGCTCCTACGAGCAGTACTTC
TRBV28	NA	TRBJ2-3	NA	CASSLTHTVDTQYF	TGTGCCAGCAGTCTGACACATACCGTAGATACGCAGTATTTT
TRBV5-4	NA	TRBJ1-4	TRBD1	CASSSHWRDRGLANEKLFF	TGTGCCAGCAGCAGCCATTGGCGGGACAGAGGGTTAGCTAATGAAAAACTGTTTTTT
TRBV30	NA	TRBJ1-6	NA	CAWKISGANSPLHF	TGTGCCTGGAAAATCTCAGGGGCTAATTCACCCCTCCACTTT
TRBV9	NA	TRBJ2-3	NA	CASSVRDTYSYTQYF	TGTGCCAGCAGCGTGCGGGACACCTACTCTTATACGCAGTATTTT
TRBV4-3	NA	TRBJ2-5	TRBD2	CASSQDLSVAGGGETQYF	TGCGCCAGCAGCCAAGACCTATCCGTAGCGGGAGGCGGAGAGACCCAGTACTTC
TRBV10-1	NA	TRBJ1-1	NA	CASSVGPGTEAFF	TGCGCCAGCAGTGTCGGACCGGGGACTGAAGCTTTCTTT
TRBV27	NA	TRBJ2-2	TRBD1	CASSTASGTGNTGELFF	TGTGCCAGCAGCACTGCATCCGGGACAGGGAACACCGGGGAGCTGTTTTTT